This T cell receptor (beta chain) appears in the sequencing data of a study of T-cell memory formation after mild COVID-19. Study observations and caveats: The CD4+ clones that contracted clustered mainly within CM and EM, and the CD8+ clones concentrated in EMRA. Clones that got smaller from day 15 to 85 had even CD4/CD8, while clones growing later tipped toward CD4+. Within pre-infection memory, some responding clones were found, suggesting cross-reactive memory joined.

In its sample, this clonotype was seen a few times. No antigen is known for it. Using its own MiXCR run on the 5' RACE reads, TCRdb lists one record per CDR3 protein. The sample includes a few hundred thousand distinct CDR3 sequences, under 30% seen only once; the top ten take about 14%. CDR3 length: 13 amino acids. The germline CDR1 and CDR2 sequences are DFQATT and SNEGSKA (reference sequence). V shed 3 bases, J shed 5 bases, and the junction held 5 bases outside the gene matches. This receptor was identified in an adult woman who had mild COVID-19 (a few samples of this study predate the infection). Cell type and time point are not known. V is TRBV20-1 and J is TRBJ2-5, with 8 bases lining up with TRBD2. The sequenced sample consisted of PBMCs or a T cell subset sorted from them (not recorded which). The CDR3 protein is CSASGGAGETQYF. The CDR3 region has the DNA TGCAGTGCTAGCGGGGGGGCAGGCGAGACCCAGTACTTC.